This T cell receptor (beta chain) came from a study of T cell changes during pregnancy in multiple sclerosis. The CDR3 is 16 amino acids. Per germline, CDR1 SGHTA and CDR2 FQGNSA. V lost 5 bases, J lost 2 bases, and 16 bases lay in between. This clone was observed a single time. TCRdb's copy holds only in-frame clones and misses some; the assay was immunoSEQ multiplex PCR. This table holds about 59,000 clones, about nine tenths found once. The sequencing here drew on peripheral blood, taken in the third trimester of pregnancy. This receptor was taken from a female donor in good health, enrolled as a control in a pregnancy study. The J gene is TRBJ1-3, the V gene TRBV7-2, with D possibly matching TRBD1 (6 bases). CDR3: CASSPPPGGTGNTIYF. The CDR3 DNA reads as TGTGCCAGCAGCCCTCCCCCTGGGGGCACTGGAAACACCATATATTTT.